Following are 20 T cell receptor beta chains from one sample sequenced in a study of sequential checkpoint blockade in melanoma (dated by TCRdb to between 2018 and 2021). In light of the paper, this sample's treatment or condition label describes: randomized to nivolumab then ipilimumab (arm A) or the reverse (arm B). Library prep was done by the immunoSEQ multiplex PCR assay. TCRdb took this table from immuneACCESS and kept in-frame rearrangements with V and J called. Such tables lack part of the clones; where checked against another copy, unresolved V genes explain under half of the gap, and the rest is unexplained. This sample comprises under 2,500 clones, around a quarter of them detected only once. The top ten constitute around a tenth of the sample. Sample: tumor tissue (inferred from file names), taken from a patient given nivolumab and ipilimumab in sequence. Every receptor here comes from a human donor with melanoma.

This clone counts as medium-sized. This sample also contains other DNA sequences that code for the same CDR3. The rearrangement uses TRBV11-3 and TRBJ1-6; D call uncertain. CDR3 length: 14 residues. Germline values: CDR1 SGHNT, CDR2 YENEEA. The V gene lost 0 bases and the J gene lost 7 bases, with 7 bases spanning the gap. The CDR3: CASSLDSYNSPLHF. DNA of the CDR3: TGTGCCAGCAGCTTAGACAGTTACAATTCACCCCTCCACTTT.

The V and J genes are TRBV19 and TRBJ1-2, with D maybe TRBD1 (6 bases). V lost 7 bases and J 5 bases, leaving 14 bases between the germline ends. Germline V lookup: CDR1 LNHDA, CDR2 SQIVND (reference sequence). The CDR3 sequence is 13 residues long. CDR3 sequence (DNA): TGTGCCAGTACCTCCACAGGGCCTTATGGCTACACCTTC. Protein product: CASTSTGPYGYTF. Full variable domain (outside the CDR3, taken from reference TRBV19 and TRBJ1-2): DGGITQSPKYLFRKEGQNVTLSCEQNLNHDAMYWYRQDPGQGLRLIYYSQIVNDFQKGDIAEGYSVSREKKESFPLTVTSAQKNPTAFYLCASTSTGPYGYTFGSGTRLTVV.

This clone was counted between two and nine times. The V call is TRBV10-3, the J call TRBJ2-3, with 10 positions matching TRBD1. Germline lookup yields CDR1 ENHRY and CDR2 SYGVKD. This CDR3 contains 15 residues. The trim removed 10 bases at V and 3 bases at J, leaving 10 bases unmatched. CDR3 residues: CASHRQGAGTDTQYF. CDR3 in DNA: TGTGCCAGCCATCGACAGGGGGCTGGGACAGATACGCAGTATTTT.

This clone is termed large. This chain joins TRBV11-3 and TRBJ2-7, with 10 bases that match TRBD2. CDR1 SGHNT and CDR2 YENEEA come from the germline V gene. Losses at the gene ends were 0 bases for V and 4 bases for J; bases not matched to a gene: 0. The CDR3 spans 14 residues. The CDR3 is CASSLELAGYEQYF. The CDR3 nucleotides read TGTGCCAGCAGCTTAGAACTAGCGGGGTACGAGCAGTACTTC.

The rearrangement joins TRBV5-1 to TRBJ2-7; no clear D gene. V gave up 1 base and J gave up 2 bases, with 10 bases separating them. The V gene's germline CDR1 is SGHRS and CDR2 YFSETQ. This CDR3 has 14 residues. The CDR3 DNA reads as TGCGCCAGCAGCTTGTTGGGTGGACCCTACGAGCAGTACTTC. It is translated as CASSLLGGPYEQYF. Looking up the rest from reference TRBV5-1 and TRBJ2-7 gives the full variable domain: KAGVTQTPRYLIKTRGQQVTLSCSPISGHRSVSWYQQTPGQGLQFLFEYFSETQRNKGNFPGRFSGRQFSNSRSEMNVSTLELGDSALYLCASSLLGGPYEQYFGPGTRLTVT.

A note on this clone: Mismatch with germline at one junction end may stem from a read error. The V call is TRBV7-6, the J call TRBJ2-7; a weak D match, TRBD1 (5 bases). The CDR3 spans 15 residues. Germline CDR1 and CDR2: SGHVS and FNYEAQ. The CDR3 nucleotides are TGTGCTAGCAGCTTAGGGCAGGGAACAACCTACGAGCAGTACTTC. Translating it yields CASSLGQGTTYEQYF.

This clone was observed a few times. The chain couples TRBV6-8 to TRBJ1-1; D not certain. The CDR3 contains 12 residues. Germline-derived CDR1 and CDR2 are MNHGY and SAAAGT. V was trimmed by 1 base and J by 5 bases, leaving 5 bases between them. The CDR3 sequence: CASSYLVTEAFF. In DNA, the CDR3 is TGTGCCAGCAGTTACTTGGTGACTGAAGCTTTCTTT.

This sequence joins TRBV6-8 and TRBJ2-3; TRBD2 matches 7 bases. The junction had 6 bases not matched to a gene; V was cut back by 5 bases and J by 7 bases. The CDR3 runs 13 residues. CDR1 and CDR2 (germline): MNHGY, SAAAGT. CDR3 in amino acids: CASSEGGRHTQYF. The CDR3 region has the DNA TGTGCCAGCAGTGAGGGCGGGAGACATACGCAGTATTTT.

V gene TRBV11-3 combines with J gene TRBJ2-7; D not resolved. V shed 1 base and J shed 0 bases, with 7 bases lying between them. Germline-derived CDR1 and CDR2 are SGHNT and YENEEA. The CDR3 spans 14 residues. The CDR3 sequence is CASSLGPHSYEQYF. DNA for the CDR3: TGTGCCAGCAGCTTAGGACCGCACTCCTACGAGCAGTACTTC.

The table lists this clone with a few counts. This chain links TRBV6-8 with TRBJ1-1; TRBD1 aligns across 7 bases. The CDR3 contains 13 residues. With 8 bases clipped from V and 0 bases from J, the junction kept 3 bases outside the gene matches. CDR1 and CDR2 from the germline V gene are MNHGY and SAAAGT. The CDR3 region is CASAGTVNTEAFF. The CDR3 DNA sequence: TGTGCCAGCGCCGGGACAGTGAACACTGAAGCTTTCTTT.

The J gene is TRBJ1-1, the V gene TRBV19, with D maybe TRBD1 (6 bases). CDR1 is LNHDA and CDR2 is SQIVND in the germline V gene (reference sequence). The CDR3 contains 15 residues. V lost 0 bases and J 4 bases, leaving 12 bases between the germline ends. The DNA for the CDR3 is TGTGCCAGTAGTATAGAGCCAGGGGAAGGCACTGAAGCTTTCTTT. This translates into CASSIEPGEGTEAFF.

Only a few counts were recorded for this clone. The CDR3 here is CASRIFSGTNEKLFF. The CDR3 coding sequence is TGTGCCAGCAGGATCTTTTCGGGAACTAATGAAAAACTGTTTTTT. This sequence joins TRBV6-8 and TRBJ1-4; D remains ambiguous. This CDR3 comprises 15 residues. V lost 6 bases and J lost 1, with 12 bases in between. Germline V gene lookup returns CDR1 MNHGY and CDR2 SAAAGT.

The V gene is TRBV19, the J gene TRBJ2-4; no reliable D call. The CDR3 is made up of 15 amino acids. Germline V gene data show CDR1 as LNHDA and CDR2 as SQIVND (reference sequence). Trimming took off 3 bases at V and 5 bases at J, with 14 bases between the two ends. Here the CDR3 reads CASSIPGPYENIQYF. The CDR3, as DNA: TGTGCCAGTAGTATCCCCGGACCTTACGAAAACATTCAGTACTTC.

DNA of the CDR3: TGTGCCAGCAGCCCGCACGCTCGTTTGGATCAGCCCCAGCATTTT. Translated, it gives CASSPHARLDQPQHF. This chain links TRBV11-3 with TRBJ1-5; unclear D gene. Germline assignment: CDR1 SGHNT and CDR2 YENEEA. The CDR3 is 15 residues long. Trimming stripped 5 bases from V and 5 bases from J, with 16 bases between.

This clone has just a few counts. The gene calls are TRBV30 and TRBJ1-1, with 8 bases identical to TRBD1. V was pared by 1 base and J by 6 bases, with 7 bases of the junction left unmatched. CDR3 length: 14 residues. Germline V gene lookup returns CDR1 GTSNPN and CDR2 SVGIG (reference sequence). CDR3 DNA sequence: TGTGCCTGGAGTGGTAACCAGGGGGCGGCTGAAGCTTTCTTT. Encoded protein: CAWSGNQGAAEAFF.

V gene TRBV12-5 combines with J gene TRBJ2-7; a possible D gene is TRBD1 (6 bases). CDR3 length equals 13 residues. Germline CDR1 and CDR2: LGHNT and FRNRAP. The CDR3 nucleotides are TGTGCCAGCACCTTGGGGGCAGGTTACGAGCAGTACTTC. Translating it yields CASTLGAGYEQYF. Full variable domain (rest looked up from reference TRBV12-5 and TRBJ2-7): DARVTQTPRHKVTEMGQEVTMRCQPILGHNTVFWYRQTMMQGLELLAYFRNRAPLDDSGMPKDRFSAEMPDATLATLKIQPSEPRDSAVYFCASTLGAGYEQYFGPGTRLTVT.

The CDR3 DNA reads TGTGCCAGCACCCAGGGCAGGGAGGTAGGAGGCTACACCTTC. It is translated as CASTQGREVGGYTF. The chain combines TRBV2 with TRBJ1-2; D perhaps matches TRBD1 (5 bases). The germline V gene encodes CDR1 SNHLY and CDR2 FYNNEI. Trimming pared 7 bases from V and 8 bases from J, leaving 20 bases between. The CDR3 is made up of 14 amino acids.

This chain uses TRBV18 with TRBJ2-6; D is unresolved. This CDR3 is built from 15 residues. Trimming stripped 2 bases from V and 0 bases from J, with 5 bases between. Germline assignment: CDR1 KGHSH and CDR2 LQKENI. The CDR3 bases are TGTGCCAGCTCACCAGCACTCTCTGGGGCCAACGTCCTGACTTTC. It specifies CASSPALSGANVLTF.

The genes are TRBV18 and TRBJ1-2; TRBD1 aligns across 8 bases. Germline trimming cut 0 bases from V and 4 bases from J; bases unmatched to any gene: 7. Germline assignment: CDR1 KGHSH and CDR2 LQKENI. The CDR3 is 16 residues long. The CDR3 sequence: CASSPPATGGSYGYTF. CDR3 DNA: TGTGCCAGCTCACCACCCGCAACAGGGGGAAGCTATGGCTACACCTTC.

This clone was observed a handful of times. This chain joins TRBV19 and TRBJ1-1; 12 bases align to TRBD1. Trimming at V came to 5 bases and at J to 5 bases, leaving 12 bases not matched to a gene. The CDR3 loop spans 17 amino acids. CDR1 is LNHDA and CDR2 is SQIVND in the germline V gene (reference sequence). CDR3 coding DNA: TGTGCCAGTAGTCACTCCGGGACAGGGGGCGCAAGGACTGAAGCTTTCTTT. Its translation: CASSHSGTGGARTEAFF.